These T cell receptor beta chains were read from a single sample in a study of cytomegalovirus exposure and HLA in healthy donors. Sequenced by immunoSEQ multiplex PCR; TCRdb stores in-frame clones only, minus some. The sample records some 76,000 clones, approximately 94% being singletons. Sample: PBMCs. These receptors all stem from a woman aged 18-35 years in good health and CMV-seronegative. Each CDR3 is given with its conserved first and last residue. The D gene is left open where the match is weak. Clone sizes are given selectively: once, few, many, or a class where the clone is expanded.

V gene	J gene	clone size	D gene	CDR3 protein	CDR3 DNA
TRBV27	TRBJ2-3	.	TRBD2	CASSLRLAGGGDTQYF	TGTGCCAGCAGTTTACGACTAGCGGGGGGGGGAGATACGCAGTATTTT
TRBV28	TRBJ1-2	.	.	CASTPGSGDYGYTF	TGTGCCAGCACCCCGGGGTCGGGGGACTATGGCTACACCTTC
TRBV10-2	TRBJ2-1	.	TRBD2	CASSGLAETSSYNEQFF	TGCGCCAGCAGTGGGCTAGCGGAGACCAGCTCCTACAATGAGCAGTTCTTC
TRBV18	TRBJ1-5	.	TRBD1	CASSSTGTGNNQPQHF	TGTGCCAGCTCATCCACCGGGACAGGGAATAATCAGCCCCAGCATTTT
TRBV7-3	TRBJ2-6	.	.	CASSPRGTDSGANVLTF	TGTGCCAGCAGCCCTAGGGGGACCGACTCTGGGGCCAACGTCCTGACTTTC
TRBV27	TRBJ2-1	.	TRBD2	CASSPLRGGGPNEQFF	TGTGCCAGCAGTCCGTTAAGGGGCGGGGGGCCGAATGAGCAGTTCTTC
TRBV6-6	TRBJ1-1	.	TRBD1	CASSYTRDSNTEAFF	TGTGCCAGCAGTTACACCAGGGACAGTAACACTGAAGCTTTCTTT
TRBV6-1	TRBJ2-7	.	TRBD2	CASSEAGTSGRHEQYF	TGTGCCAGCAGTGAAGCGGGGACTAGCGGGAGACACGAGCAGTACTTC
TRBV10-3	TRBJ1-5	.	.	CAISGEGGNQPQHF	TGTGCCATCAGTGGAGAAGGGGGCAATCAGCCCCAGCATTTT
TRBV4-2	TRBJ1-1	.	.	CASSRSSAGETEAFF	TGTGCCAGCAGCCGGTCCTCGGCAGGGGAGACTGAAGCTTTCTTT
TRBV19	TRBJ2-7	.	.	CASSWRGEEQYF	TGTGCCAGTTCTTGGAGGGGTGAAGAGCAGTACTTC
TRBV15	TRBJ1-2	.	TRBD1	CATSRERGTVYGYTF	TGTGCCACCAGCAGAGAGAGGGGGACAGTTTATGGCTACACCTTC
TRBV6-1	TRBJ2-3	.	TRBD2	CASIEAGGGSYTDTQYF	TGTGCCAGCATCGAAGCGGGCGGGGGGTCCTACACAGATACGCAGTATTTT
TRBV10-3	TRBJ2-1	.	.	CATLGQPRGNEQFF	TGTGCCACCCTGGGCCAACCTAGGGGGAATGAGCAGTTCTTC
TRBV27	TRBJ1-6	.	.	CASSFENSPLHF	TGTGCCAGCAGTTTCGAGAATTCACCCCTCCACTTT
TRBV9	TRBJ1-6	few	.	CASSVAGADSPLHF	TGTGCCAGCAGCGTAGCAGGGGCGGATTCACCCCTCCACTTT
TRBV15	TRBJ2-2	.	TRBD2	CATSRKGTSGGANTGELFF	TGTGCCACCAGCAGAAAGGGGACTAGCGGGGGGGCCAACACCGGGGAGCTGTTTTTT
TRBV5-6	TRBJ1-1	.	.	CASSLAVEGMNTEAFF	TGTGCCAGCAGCTTGGCCGTCGAGGGTATGAACACTGAAGCTTTCTTT
TRBV10-3	TRBJ2-7	few	TRBD1	CAISGDRGTYEQYF	TGTGCCATCAGTGGGGACAGGGGGACCTACGAGCAGTACTTC
TRBV4-1	TRBJ1-4	.	TRBD1	CASSPTGDEKLFF	TGCGCCAGCAGCCCGACAGGGGATGAAAAACTGTTTTTT
TRBV5-6	TRBJ2-7	.	.	CASSFTDSYEQYF	TGTGCCAGCAGCTTCACAGACTCCTACGAGCAGTACTTC
TRBV5-1	TRBJ2-3	.	TRBD2	CASSLIGLAGGPNTDTQYF	TGCGCCAGCAGCCTTATAGGACTAGCGGGGGGTCCAAACACAGATACGCAGTATTTT
TRBV5-4	TRBJ1-1	.	.	CASSLQGRTEAFF	TGTGCCAGCAGCTTACAGGGAAGAACTGAAGCTTTCTTT
TRBV4-2	TRBJ2-3	few	TRBD2	CASSQDGTSGGDTQYF	TGTGCCAGCAGCCAAGATGGGACTAGCGGGGGGGATACGCAGTATTTT
TRBV5-4	TRBJ2-1	.	TRBD2	CASSFSGGNEQFF	TGTGCCAGCAGCTTTAGCGGGGGCAATGAGCAGTTCTTC
TRBV11-3	TRBJ1-1	.	.	CASSSADSTEAFF	TGTGCCAGCAGCTCAGCGGACAGCACTGAAGCTTTCTTT
TRBV7-6	TRBJ2-5	.	.	CASSSRIQETQYF	TGTGCCAGCAGCTCGCGTATACAAGAGACCCAGTACTTC
TRBV27	TRBJ1-5	.	TRBD1	CASSFRTGGNQPQHF	TGTGCCAGCAGTTTTCGGACAGGGGGCAATCAGCCCCAGCATTTT
TRBV13	TRBJ1-1	.	TRBD1	CASSSDRVTEAFF	TGTGCCAGCAGCTCCGACAGGGTTACTGAAGCTTTCTTT
TRBV5-4	TRBJ2-7	.	TRBD1	CASSPIQGDYEQYF	TGTGCCAGCAGCCCGATACAGGGGGACTACGAGCAGTACTTC
TRBV7-8	TRBJ2-1	.	TRBD2	CASRAPEAGGYNEQFF	TGTGCCAGCAGGGCACCGGAAGCGGGAGGGTACAATGAGCAGTTCTTC
TRBV5-1	TRBJ1-2	.	.	CASSLAGFEGYTF	TGCGCCAGCAGCTTGGCAGGTTTTGAGGGCTACACCTTC
TRBV7-2	TRBJ2-1	few	TRBD2	CASSQRSTSGNNEQFF	TGTGCCAGCAGCCAAAGGAGCACTAGCGGAAACAATGAGCAGTTCTTC
TRBV7-8	TRBJ2-5	.	.	CASSLAPNLTGLKKGQETQYF	TGTGCCAGCAGCTTAGCCCCCAACCTTACGGGACTCAAAAAGGGGCAAGAGACCCAGTACTTC
TRBV7-2	TRBJ1-2	few	.	CASSLSSGSVGYTF	TGTGCCAGCAGCTTATCGTCGGGGAGCGTTGGCTACACCTTC
TRBV4-3	TRBJ1-4	.	TRBD1	CASSADRVGTNEKLFF	TGCGCCAGCAGCGCCGACAGGGTGGGGACTAATGAAAAACTGTTTTTT
TRBV10-3	TRBJ1-2	.	.	CAISEAVHSWGYTF	TGTGCCATCAGTGAGGCAGTACATTCCTGGGGCTACACCTTC
TRBV27	TRBJ2-7	.	TRBD2	CATKTSGRAFEQYF	TGTGCCACCAAGACTAGCGGGAGGGCCTTCGAGCAGTACTTC
TRBV2	TRBJ1-1	.	.	CASSEATARVTEAFF	TGTGCCAGCAGTGAAGCTACCGCTCGGGTAACTGAAGCTTTCTTT
TRBV7-9	TRBJ2-7	.	.	CASSGGLGADEQYF	TGTGCCAGCAGCGGAGGGTTAGGGGCCGACGAGCAGTACTTC